This note documents a single T cell receptor (beta chain) sequence. Its specificity is unknown. This sample was included in a study of cytomegalovirus exposure and HLA in healthy donors. Overall study results and limits: A later analysis found most CMV-associated TCR beta chains apparently HLA-restricted. Most TCR beta V segments were productive about 90% or about 30% of the time in an earlier analysis. In all likelihood, a cluster of highly shared sequence variants was a sequencing artifact.

Researchers ran the PCR with 60 Vbeta and 13 Jbeta primers. The table came from immunoSEQ multiplex PCR; TCRdb's copy has only in-frame clones and leaves some out. Here the sample spans about 130,000 clones, 70% to 85% being singletons. This receptor was identified in a boy aged 5-17 years in good health and CMV-seronegative. The sample taken for sequencing was PBMCs.

CDR3 DNA: TGTGCCAGCAGCACGGCGGCGGGCTACGAGCAGTACTTC. It encodes CASSTAAGYEQYF. The genes are TRBV7-2 and TRBJ2-7; D might be TRBD2 (5 bases). Germline V gene lookup returns CDR1 SGHTA and CDR2 FQGNSA. The ends were cut back, 5 bases at V and 3 bases at J, with 11 bases in the middle. The CDR3 spans 13 residues.